This T cell receptor beta chain was found in a study of T cells after yellow fever vaccination. Notes on the study in general: Subsequent booster samples again held most clones from primary vaccination (96% CD4, about 85% CD8). Some clonotypes were seen in both the CD4 and the CD8 compartments. These made up a small share and likely arose from convergent recombination. The secondary response peaked faster, at day 5 versus 15, but was weaker.

TCRdb called the 5' RACE reads again in MiXCR, with one record for every CDR3 protein. The profile shows about 94,000 distinct CDR3 sequences, about 8.8% of them singletons. The sample here was CD8+ T cells not binding an NS4B(214-222) dextramer, sorted from PBMCs, taken about 2 weeks after the first yellow fever vaccination. This receptor was identified in a man younger than 30 who received the YFV17D yellow fever vaccine.

CDR3 loop: CASSLRDGPYNEQFF. For the CDR3, the DNA is TGTGCCAGCAGCCTGCGGGACGGACCCTACAATGAGCAGTTCTTC. The gene calls are TRBV12-3 or TRBV12-4 and TRBJ2-1; a weak D match, TRBD2 (6 bases). Trimming took 6 bases from V and 2 from J, leaving 14 bases between them. The CDR3 length is 15 residues.